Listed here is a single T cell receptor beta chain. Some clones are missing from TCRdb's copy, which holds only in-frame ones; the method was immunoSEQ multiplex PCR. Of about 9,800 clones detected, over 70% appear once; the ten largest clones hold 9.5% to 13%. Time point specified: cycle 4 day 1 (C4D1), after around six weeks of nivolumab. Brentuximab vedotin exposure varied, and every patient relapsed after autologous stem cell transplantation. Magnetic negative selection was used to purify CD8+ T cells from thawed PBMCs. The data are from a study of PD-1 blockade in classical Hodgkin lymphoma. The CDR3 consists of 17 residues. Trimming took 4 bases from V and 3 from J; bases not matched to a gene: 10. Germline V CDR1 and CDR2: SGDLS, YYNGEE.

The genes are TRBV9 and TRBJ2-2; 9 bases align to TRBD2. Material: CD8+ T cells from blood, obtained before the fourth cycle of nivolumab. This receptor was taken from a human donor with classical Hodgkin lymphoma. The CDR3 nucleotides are TGTGCCAGCAGCCCCCCGGGGCGGGAGGGATACACCGGGGAGCTGTTTTTT. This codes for CASSPPGREGYTGELFF.